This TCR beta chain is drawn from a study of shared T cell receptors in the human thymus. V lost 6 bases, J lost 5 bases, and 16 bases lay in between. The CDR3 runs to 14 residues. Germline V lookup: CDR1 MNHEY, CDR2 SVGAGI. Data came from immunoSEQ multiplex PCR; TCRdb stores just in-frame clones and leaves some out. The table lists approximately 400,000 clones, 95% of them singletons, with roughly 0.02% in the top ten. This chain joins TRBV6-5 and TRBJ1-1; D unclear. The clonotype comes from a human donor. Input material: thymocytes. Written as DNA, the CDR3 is TGTGCCAGCAGCCCAGACGCCGTTGAAACTGAAGCTTTCTTT. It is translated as CASSPDAVETEAFF.